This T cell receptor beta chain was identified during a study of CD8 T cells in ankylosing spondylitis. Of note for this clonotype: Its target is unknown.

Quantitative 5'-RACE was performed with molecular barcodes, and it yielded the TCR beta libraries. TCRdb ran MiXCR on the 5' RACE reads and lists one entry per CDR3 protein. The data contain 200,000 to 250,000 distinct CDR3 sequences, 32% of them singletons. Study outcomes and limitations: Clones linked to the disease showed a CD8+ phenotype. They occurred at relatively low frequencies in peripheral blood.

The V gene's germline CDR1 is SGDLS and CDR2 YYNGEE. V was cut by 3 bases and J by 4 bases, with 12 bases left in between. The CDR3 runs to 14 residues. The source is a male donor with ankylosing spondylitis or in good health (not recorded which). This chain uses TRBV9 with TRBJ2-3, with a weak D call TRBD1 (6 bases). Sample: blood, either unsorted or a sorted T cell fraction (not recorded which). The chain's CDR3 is CASSAGQPPDTQYF. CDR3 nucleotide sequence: TGTGCCAGCAGCGCCGGACAGCCCCCAGATACGCAGTATTTT. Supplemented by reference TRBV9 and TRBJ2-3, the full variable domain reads DSGVTQTPKHLITATGQRVTLRCSPRSGDLSVYWYQQSLDQGLQFLIQYYNGEERAKGNILERFSAQQFPDLHSELNLSSLELGDSALYFCASSAGQPPDTQYFGPGTRLTVL.